This is a list of T cell receptor beta chains from one sample in a study of blood T cells in healthy people across ages. TCRdb re-analysed the 5' RACE reads in MiXCR, keeping a single row per CDR3 protein. This repertoire shows some 780,000 distinct CDR3 sequences, more than 50% found once; its top ten account for more than 25%. The sample comprised blood. These TCRs come from a man in his forties in good health. Each CDR3 is given with its conserved first and last residue. A D gene is named only where the DNA matches it firmly. Clone size appears in some rows only: once, few, many, or a class for an expanded clone.

v_call	d_call	j_call	clone_size	cdr3_aa	cdr3_nt
TRBV29-1	.	TRBJ2-7	many	CSAFRGYEQYF	TGCAGCGCCTTCAGGGGCTACGAGCAGTACTTC
TRBV20-1	TRBD2	TRBJ2-5	.	CSARALAGLQETQYF	TGCAGTGCTAGAGCACTAGCGGGGCTCCAAGAGACCCAGTACTTC
TRBV12-3/TRBV12-4	.	TRBJ1-5	.	CASRSGRNQPQHF	TGTGCCAGCAGGTCGGGCAGGAATCAGCCCCAGCATTTT
TRBV20-1	.	TRBJ2-3	.	CSARAGAITDTQYF	TGCAGTGCTAGAGCGGGGGCGATCACAGATACGCAGTATTTT
TRBV6-2/TRBV6-3	.	TRBJ2-2	.	CASSYSGTGELFF	TGTGCCAGCAGTTACTCCGGCACCGGGGAGCTGTTTTTT
TRBV11-2	.	TRBJ2-3	.	CASSLGTEPTDTQYF	TGTGCCAGCAGCTTAGGAACAGAGCCCACAGATACGCAGTATTTT
TRBV7-6	.	TRBJ1-4	.	CASSRGTGRLDEKLFF	TGTGCCAGCAGTCGCGGTACAGGGCGTCTAGATGAAAAACTGTTTTTT
TRBV2	.	TRBJ1-2	few	CASSARQALYGYTF	TGTGCCAGCAGTGCGAGACAGGCCCTCTATGGCTACACCTTC
TRBV28	.	TRBJ2-7	.	CASGGSATYEQYF	TGTGCCAGCGGGGGGAGTGCGACCTACGAGCAGTACTTC
TRBV7-2	TRBD1	TRBJ2-3	once	CASSSYQGARTQYF	TGTGCCAGCAGCTCTTACCAGGGGGCCCGTACGCAGTATTTT
TRBV23-1	.	TRBJ2-5	.	CASLRTSGPHGTQYF	TGCGCCAGCCTACGTACGTCGGGGCCCCATGGGACCCAGTACTTC
TRBV6-2/TRBV6-3	.	TRBJ2-3	.	CASSSVPAGIDTQYF	TGTGCCAGCAGTTCCGTCCCTGCAGGGATAGATACGCAGTATTTT
TRBV28	.	TRBJ1-2	.	CASRVRLYGYTF	TGTGCCAGCAGGGTTAGACTCTATGGCTACACCTTC
TRBV12-3/TRBV12-4	.	TRBJ1-2	.	CASSLSSEREGRGYTF	TGTGCCAGCAGTTTATCGTCGGAAAGAGAGGGTCGCGGCTACACCTTC
TRBV5-1	.	TRBJ2-7	.	CASSLESHSYNEQYF	TGCGCCAGCAGCTTGGAAAGCCACTCCTACAATGAGCAGTACTTC
TRBV6-2/TRBV6-3	TRBD1	TRBJ2-5	few	CASNPGQGQETQYF	TGTGCCAGCAACCCGGGACAGGGACAAGAGACCCAGTACTTC
TRBV7-2	.	TRBJ1-2	.	CASSSPGARGSHYGYTF	TGTGCCAGCAGCTCACCGGGGGCCAGGGGTAGTCACTATGGCTACACCTTC
TRBV20-1	.	TRBJ2-7	.	CSAQQGSRYNEQYF	TGCAGTGCCCAGCAGGGGTCGAGATATAACGAGCAGTACTTC
TRBV18	TRBD2	TRBJ2-3	.	CASSPTRTSGDGGQYF	TGTGCCAGCTCACCGACGAGGACTAGCGGGGACGGGGGGCAGTATTTT
TRBV12-3/TRBV12-4	.	TRBJ2-1	.	CASSFSGLLNEQFF	TGTGCCAGCAGTTTTTCAGGGCTCCTCAATGAGCAGTTCTTC
TRBV7-2	.	TRBJ1-5	once	CASSLGLLNQPQHF	TGTGCCAGCAGCCTAGGGCTACTCAATCAGCCCCAGCATTTT
TRBV2	.	TRBJ1-3	once	CASLGEINTIYF	TGTGCCAGCCTTGGGGAAATCAACACCATATATTTT
TRBV3-1	.	TRBJ1-4	many	CASSQDSNEKLFF	TGTGCCAGCAGCCAAGACAGCAATGAAAAACTGTTTTTT
TRBV10-3	.	TRBJ2-1	.	CAINLDENNEQFF	TGTGCCATCAACCTCGACGAGAACAATGAGCAGTTCTTC
TRBV5-1	TRBD1	TRBJ1-1	.	CASRFWGQPLAFF	TGCGCCAGCAGGTTCTGGGGACAGCCCTTAGCTTTCTTT
TRBV29-1	TRBD1	TRBJ1-1	.	CSVEVGQGSAEAFF	TGCAGCGTTGAAGTCGGACAGGGGAGCGCTGAAGCTTTCTTT
TRBV5-1	TRBD2	TRBJ2-2	.	CASSLPGLAGGRVVNTGELFF	TGCGCCAGCAGCCTACCGGGACTAGCGGGAGGGAGAGTTGTTAACACCGGGGAGCTGTTTTTT
TRBV12-3/TRBV12-4	.	TRBJ1-1	.	CASSLRETLEAFF	TGTGCCAGCAGCCTCAGGGAAACCCTTGAAGCTTTCTTT
TRBV7-3	.	TRBJ2-3	.	CASSLNAGSGDTQYF	TGTGCCAGCAGCTTAAACGCAGGATCGGGAGATACGCAGTATTTT
TRBV3-1	.	TRBJ2-5	.	CASSQDRGTETQYF	TGTGCCAGCAGCCAAGACAGGGGTACAGAGACCCAGTACTTC
TRBV6-6	.	TRBJ1-2	.	CASSYSRNYGYTF	TGTGCCAGCAGTTACTCGCGTAACTATGGCTACACCTTC
TRBV12-3/TRBV12-4	TRBD1	TRBJ2-6	.	CASRQGDFFGGANVLTF	TGTGCCAGCAGGCAGGGGGATTTTTTTGGTGGGGCCAACGTCCTGACTTTC
TRBV7-2	TRBD1	TRBJ2-3	.	CASSYRDSFTDTQYF	TGTGCCAGCAGCTACAGGGACAGCTTCACAGATACGCAGTATTTT
TRBV27	.	TRBJ2-5	.	CASSPGSWAWETQYF	TGTGCCAGCAGTCCGGGATCTTGGGCGTGGGAGACCCAGTACTTC
TRBV29-1	.	TRBJ2-2	.	CSVLGVQLETGELFF	TGCAGCGTTTTGGGGGTACAGTTGGAGACCGGGGAGCTGTTTTTT
TRBV4-1	TRBD1	TRBJ2-3	.	CASSHLTPDREAGDTQYF	TGCGCCAGCAGCCACCTGACTCCGGACAGGGAAGCGGGAGATACGCAGTATTTT
TRBV5-1	TRBD2	TRBJ2-1	.	CASRNPTSGSLFF	TGCGCCAGCAGAAACCCCACTAGCGGGAGTTTGTTCTTC
TRBV11-2	TRBD2	TRBJ2-7	few	CASSPRTSGPYEQYF	TGTGCCAGCAGCCCGCGGACTAGCGGCCCCTACGAGCAGTACTTC
TRBV4-1	TRBD1	TRBJ2-7	few	CASSQVLYQDRGSYEQYF	TGCGCCAGCAGCCAAGTGCTTTATCAGGACAGGGGATCCTACGAGCAGTACTTC
TRBV4-3	.	TRBJ2-7	.	CASSQLDGAYEQYF	TGCGCCAGCAGCCAACTGGACGGGGCCTACGAGCAGTACTTC
TRBV24-1	.	TRBJ2-7	.	CATSDPAGSAVHEQYF	TGTGCCACCAGTGACCCGGCGGGTAGCGCGGTCCACGAGCAGTACTTC
TRBV15	TRBD1	TRBJ2-7	.	CATSSPGGPYNEQYF	TGTGCCACCAGCAGCCCAGGGGGCCCATACAATGAGCAGTACTTC
TRBV27	.	TRBJ2-7	.	CASSLMAPRGSDEQYF	TGTGCCAGCAGTTTAATGGCCCCTCGCGGGTCTGATGAGCAGTACTTC
TRBV6-5	.	TRBJ2-6	.	CASSYSRRSGANVLTF	TGTGCCAGCAGTTACTCGAGGAGGTCTGGGGCCAACGTCCTGACTTTC
TRBV20-1	.	TRBJ2-7	.	CSALYTGSYEQYF	TGCAGTGCCTTATACACGGGATCCTACGAGCAGTACTTC
TRBV4-1	.	TRBJ2-4	.	CASSQDTRWEQYF	TGCGCCAGCAGCCAAGATACTAGGTGGGAGCAGTACTTC
TRBV2	.	TRBJ2-1	once	CASSLGVVYNEQFF	TGTGCCAGCAGCCTAGGGGTAGTCTACAATGAGCAGTTCTTC
TRBV20-1	TRBD1	TRBJ1-2	few	CSAARQGTTMGLGYTF	TGCAGTGCTGCAAGACAGGGGACCACTATGGGTCTAGGCTACACCTTC
TRBV28	.	TRBJ2-1	.	CASFSAGEYNEQFF	TGTGCCAGCTTTAGCGCGGGCGAATACAATGAGCAGTTCTTC
TRBV20-1	TRBD2	TRBJ2-5	.	CSARVDPPSGGATEQYF	TGCAGTGCTAGAGTCGATCCCCCTAGCGGGGGGGCCACTGAGCAGTACTTC